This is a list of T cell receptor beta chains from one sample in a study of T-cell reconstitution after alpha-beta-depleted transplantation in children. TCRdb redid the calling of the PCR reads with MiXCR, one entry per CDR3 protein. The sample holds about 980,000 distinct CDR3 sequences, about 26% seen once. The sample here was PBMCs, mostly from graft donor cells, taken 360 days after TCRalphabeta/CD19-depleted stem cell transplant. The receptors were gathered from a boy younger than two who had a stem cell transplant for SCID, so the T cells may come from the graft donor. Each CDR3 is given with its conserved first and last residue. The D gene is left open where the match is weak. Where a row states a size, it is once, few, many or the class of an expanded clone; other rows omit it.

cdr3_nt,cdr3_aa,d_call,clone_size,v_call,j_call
TGTGCCAGCAGTGCTGCGACAACTAATGAAAAACTGTTTTTT,CASSAATTNEKLFF,.,.,TRBV2,TRBJ1-4
TGCAGTGCTAGAGATTACGGGAGGTATCGGTTCTTC,CSARDYGRYRFF,TRBD2,.,TRBV20-1,TRBJ2-1
TGCGCCAGCAGCCATCTACAGGGGGCCACTGAAGCTTTCTTT,CASSHLQGATEAFF,TRBD1,.,TRBV4-3,TRBJ1-1
TGTGCCAGCAATCCCGGGACAGGGGGCCCCACAGATACGCAGTATTTT,CASNPGTGGPTDTQYF,TRBD1,.,TRBV6-1,TRBJ2-3
TGTGCCATCAGCCGGGGGGCCGAGCAGTACTTC,CAISRGAEQYF,.,few,TRBV10-3,TRBJ2-7
TGTGCCAGCAGCGTAGGGCCTCAAGTCGGGGACGAGCAGTACTTC,CASSVGPQVGDEQYF,.,few,TRBV9,TRBJ2-7
TGTGCCAGCAGCTACGCCAGGAGGTCCAAAAACATTCAGTACTTC,CASSYARRSKNIQYF,.,.,TRBV7-2,TRBJ2-4
TGCGCCAGCAGCCCTTACCCTACCGGGACTAGCGGGCTCAATGAGCAGTTCTTC,CASSPYPTGTSGLNEQFF,TRBD2,few,TRBV4-1,TRBJ2-1
TGTGCCAGCAGTTTGCAGTCGGCCCGAGAGACCCAGTACTTC,CASSLQSARETQYF,.,.,TRBV12-3/TRBV12-4,TRBJ2-5
TGTGCCAGCAGCTATGGCCCCTTAGGGACTGAAGCTTTCTTT,CASSYGPLGTEAFF,.,.,TRBV6-2/TRBV6-3,TRBJ1-1
TGTGCCAGCAGCTTAGTACCTAGACTAGCGGGGGGGTACAATGAGCAGTTCTTC,CASSLVPRLAGGYNEQFF,TRBD2,.,TRBV11-2,TRBJ2-1
TGCGCCAGCAGCCTCCCCGGGACAGGCTTCACAGATACGCAGTATTTT,CASSLPGTGFTDTQYF,TRBD1,.,TRBV5-1,TRBJ2-3
TGTGCCAGCATGTTCCAGCCGCAGGTGGGCACTGAAGCTTTCTTT,CASMFQPQVGTEAFF,.,few,TRBV6-2/TRBV6-3,TRBJ1-1
TGTGCCAGCAGCCCCCCGATTAGGGGGCGATCCTACGAGCAGTACTTC,CASSPPIRGRSYEQYF,TRBD1,few,TRBV7-2,TRBJ2-7
TGCAGTGCTAGAGTTCCCCCAGGACAGGGGCGATACAATGAGCAGTTCTTC,CSARVPPGQGRYNEQFF,TRBD1,few,TRBV20-1,TRBJ2-1
TGTGCCAGCAGCTTCTTAGCGGGGGCCCTCCTACAGTTCTTC,CASSFLAGALLQFF,TRBD2,few,TRBV7-8,TRBJ2-1
TGCAGTGCTAGATTTATCGGGACAGGCGAGTACGAGCAGTACTTC,CSARFIGTGEYEQYF,TRBD1,.,TRBV20-1,TRBJ2-7
TGCAGCGTTGCCGGTGGACAGAGCACAGATACGCAGTATTTT,CSVAGGQSTDTQYF,.,few,TRBV29-1,TRBJ2-3
TGTGCCAGCAGCCAAGATTGGGGGCAGCTGAACACTGAAGCTTTCTTT,CASSQDWGQLNTEAFF,.,once,TRBV3-1,TRBJ1-1
TGTGCCACCAGTGGGGGTTGGGTCAGTCTTGATGAGCAGTTCTTC,CATSGGWVSLDEQFF,.,few,TRBV24-1,TRBJ2-1
TGTGCCAGCAGCCCCCCAGAGACAGTCCCCTACTACAATGAGCAGTTCTTC,CASSPPETVPYYNEQFF,.,few,TRBV7-9,TRBJ2-1
TGTGCCAGCAGTCCTAGTAGCGGGGGGTCTACGCTCCGGGAGACCCAGTACTTC,CASSPSSGGSTLRETQYF,TRBD2,.,TRBV12-3/TRBV12-4,TRBJ2-5
TGTGCCAGCAGTTTATCGCATTACCAAAAGACCCAGTACTTC,CASSLSHYQKTQYF,.,.,TRBV27,TRBJ2-5
TGTGCCAGCAGCTCAACGGACAGGTTGGTCAATGAGCAGTTCTTC,CASSSTDRLVNEQFF,TRBD1,.,TRBV11-2,TRBJ2-1